This T cell receptor (beta chain) originates from a study of blood T cells in healthy people across ages. Study-wide results and limits: The study found more naive CD4+ cells and higher diversity in long-lived than aged donors. Age advanced and TCR beta diversity per million T cells fell, roughly linearly.

This CDR3 is built from 13 residues. Trimming took 4 bases from V and 3 from J; bases not matched to a gene: 4. CDR1 and CDR2 (germline): SGHDT, YYEEEE. Concerning this clonotype: Its antigen is currently unknown.

A second roughly 6 to 12 cycle PCR used barcoded and J-beta primers. TCRdb reprocessed the 5' RACE reads via MiXCR and lists one record per CDR3 protein. The table includes about 720,000 distinct CDR3 sequences, about 20% detected once. V usage is TRBV5-6 and J usage is TRBJ2-7; TRBD2 agrees at 7 bases. The source is an older man in good health. What was sequenced was blood. The CDR3: CASSPGTNYEQYV. In nucleotides, the CDR3 is TGTGCCAGCAGCCCGGGGACTAACTACGAGCAGTACGTC.